Only a few counts were recorded for the clone carrying this TCR beta chain. What it binds is not known. This entry is derived from a study of blood T cells in healthy people across ages. Study observations and caveats: PBMCs that were unsorted prevented a conclusive naive versus antigen-experienced comparison. As age increased, TCR beta diversity per million T cells fell in a roughly linear fashion.

A second PCR of about 7 to 12 cycles used a sample-barcoded 5' primer and a J-beta primer mix. The template-switch adaptor was a 5' adaptor with 12 random nucleotides. It tagged each cDNA molecule. TCRdb processed the 5' RACE reads anew with MiXCR; each CDR3 protein has one entry. The table shows approximately 800,000 distinct CDR3 sequences, with approximately 60% occurring only once. About 9.6 milliliters of peripheral blood were drawn from each donor into EDTA-treated tubes. V dropped 1 base and J dropped 4 bases, with 10 bases sitting between them. CDR1 MDHEN and CDR2 SYDVKM come from the germline V gene. The CDR3 is 14 residues long.

The material sequenced was blood. This chain connects TRBV28 to TRBJ2-5, with D maybe TRBD1 (5 bases). The TCR sequence derives from a man aged 35 to 55 in good health. The CDR3 protein is CASSLYQGPETQYF. The CDR3 DNA sequence: TGTGCCAGCAGTTTATATCAGGGCCCAGAGACCCAGTACTTC. Full variable domain (rest looked up from reference TRBV28 and TRBJ2-5): DVKVTQSSRYLVKRTGEKVFLECVQDMDHENMFWYRQDPGLGLRLIYFSYDVKMKEKGDIPEGYSVSREKKERFSLILESASTNQTSMYLCASSLYQGPETQYFGPGTRLLVL.